A single sample gave rise to the 15 T cell receptor beta chains below, sequenced in a study of T cells in Graves' hyperthyroidism and ophthalmopathy. The TCR beta CDR3 regions underwent amplification using RNA transcripts as the source. The study used the HTBI primer set for a first-round RT-PCR of the TCR CDR3. A single record per CDR3 protein comes from TCRdb applying MiXCR to the multiplex PCR reads. The data show hundreds of thousands of distinct CDR3 sequences, approximately 25% seen once. The sample taken for sequencing was blood. Source of these receptors: a woman aged 30 to 39 with Graves' ophthalmopathy.

This clonotype was counted many times. CDR3: CASSQQPGGLNTEAFF. The CDR3 nucleotides are TGTGCCAGCAGCCAACAACCCGGGGGCCTGAACACTGAAGCTTTCTTT. The chain links TRBV6-1 to TRBJ1-1; D might be TRBD1 (6 bases). Germline loops: CDR1 MNHNS, CDR2 SASEGT. Deletions cut 6 bases from V and 0 bases from J, with 17 bases between. The CDR3 loop spans 16 amino acids.

CDR3 coding DNA: TGTGCCAGCAGCTCGCTCGGATTATCGAGCTCTGGAAACACCATATATTTT. Amino acid sequence: CASSSLGLSSSGNTIYF. The chain uses TRBV11-2 and TRBJ1-3; D remains unclear. The CDR3 covers 17 residues. V was clipped by 4 bases and J by 0 bases, with 16 bases between them. The V gene's germline CDR1 is SGHAT and CDR2 FQNNGV.

The genes are TRBV6-5 and TRBJ2-2; a possible D gene is TRBD2 (6 bases). The germline V and J ends were trimmed by 0 bases and 4 bases, with 15 bases remaining between them. CDR3 length: 17 residues. Germline CDR1 is MNHEY and CDR2 is SVGAGI. The CDR3 DNA sequence: TGTGCCAGCAGTTACTCCAGAAGGCCCGGGGGCACCGGGGAGCTGTTTTTT. This codes for CASSYSRRPGGTGELFF.

At least ten counts were recorded for this clonotype. V usage is TRBV28 and J usage is TRBJ2-7, with 8 bases identical to TRBD1. The V and J ends lost 2 bases and 7 bases, in that order; junction bases with no gene match: 19. CDR3 length: 18 amino acids. The germline V gene has CDR1 MDHEN and CDR2 SYDVKM. In nucleotides, the CDR3 is TGTGCCAGCAGTTTAGGCCCCCCGGGACAGGCGAAAACAGGGGAGCAGTACTTC. This translates into CASSLGPPGQAKTGEQYF.

This clonotype occurred many times. The chain combines TRBV12-3 or TRBV12-4 with TRBJ1-3, with D perhaps matching TRBD1 (5 bases). The CDR3 has 17 residues. V shed 6 bases and J shed 0 bases, with 18 bases lying between them. The CDR3 here is CASSPGFGGISGNTIYF. CDR3 bases: TGTGCCAGCAGCCCCGGATTCGGGGGGATCTCTGGAAACACCATATATTTT.

The gene calls are TRBV5-1 and TRBJ1-1, with a weak D call TRBD1 (6 bases). V dropped 3 bases and J dropped 1 base, with 10 bases sitting between them. The CDR3 sequence is 14 residues long. Per the germline V gene, CDR1 is SGHRS and CDR2 is YFSETQ. Written as DNA, the CDR3 is TGCGCCAGCAGCTGGGCGGGGGCGAACACTGAAGCTTTCTTT. This encodes CASSWAGANTEAFF.

This clonotype appeared many times. The rearrangement links TRBV27 to TRBJ2-4; D might be TRBD2 (6 bases). The germline V and J ends were trimmed by 5 bases and 8 bases, with 7 bases remaining between them. The CDR3 covers 11 residues. Per the germline V gene, CDR1 is MNHEY and CDR2 is SMNVEV (reference sequence). The CDR3 loop is CASSRGDIQYF. The CDR3 DNA is TGTGCCAGCAGTCGCGGGGACATTCAGTACTTC.

This sequence joins TRBV6-4 and TRBJ2-5, with TRBD2 matching 12 bases. Trimming at V came to 6 bases and at J to 5 bases, leaving 10 bases not matched to a gene. The length of the CDR3 is 16 residues. Germline CDR1 and CDR2: MRHNA and SNTAGT. CDR3 DNA: TGTGCCAGCAGCGATCCTAGCGGGAGGGCCCGGGAGACCCAGTACTTC. Its translation: CASSDPSGRARETQYF.

This clonotype came up many times. The V call is TRBV27, the J call TRBJ2-2, with 8 bases fitting TRBD1. The CDR3 contains 16 residues. CDR1 and CDR2 (germline): MNHEY, SMNVEV (reference sequence). The trim removed 2 bases at V and 5 bases at J, leaving 7 bases unmatched. CDR3 DNA sequence: TGTGCCAGCAGTTTACAGGGGGCGCGATTAACCGGGGAGCTGTTTTTT. Protein product: CASSLQGARLTGELFF.

V usage is TRBV6-1 and J usage is TRBJ1-2, with D possibly TRBD1 on 6 matching bases. This CDR3 spans 14 amino acids. V lost 6 bases and J lost 7, with 18 bases in between. The germline V gene encodes CDR1 MNHNS and CDR2 SASEGT. The CDR3 nucleotides read TGTGCCAGCAGCCCAGGGGACAAGTGGGGTGGCTACACCTTC. This gives the protein CASSPGDKWGGYTF.

This clonotype was detected many times. The chain has TRBV10-3 and TRBJ1-1; 7 bases line up with TRBD1. Unmatched junction bases numbered 10, after V lost 0 bases and J lost 12 bases. The CDR3 is 14 residues long. Per germline, CDR1 ENHRY and CDR2 SYGVKD. The CDR3 spells CAISESHSGTETFF. The CDR3 DNA reads TGTGCCATCAGTGAGTCGCATTCCGGGACAGAGACTTTCTTT.

This clonotype was seen repeatedly, ten times or more. The chain carries TRBV28 and TRBJ1-2; TRBD1 is a possible D gene (5 bases). This CDR3 spans 14 amino acids. The V and J ends lost 11 bases and 8 bases respectively, with 24 bases between them. Looked up from germline, CDR1 is MDHEN and CDR2 is SYDVKM. The CDR3 here is CAGSSLFGTYGYTF. DNA of the CDR3: TGTGCCGGATCCTCCCTTTTTGGGACGTACGGCTACACCTTC.

The CDR3 DNA reads TGTGCCAGCCTACCCGCCCCGCTAAGTGGCTACACCTTC. The encoded protein is CASLPAPLSGYTF. The chain carries TRBV28 and TRBJ1-2; D not resolved. The CDR3 is made up of 13 amino acids. Deletions cut 8 bases from V and 7 bases from J, with 17 bases between. Germline V CDR1 and CDR2: MDHEN, SYDVKM.

This clonotype was observed at least ten times. The chain uses TRBV2 and TRBJ1-1; TRBD1 aligns across 11 bases. V trimming: 4 bases; J trimming: 1 base; junction bases outside the gene matches: 2. The CDR3 loop spans 15 amino acids. Germline V CDR1 and CDR2: SNHLY, FYNNEI. DNA of the CDR3: TGTGCCAGCAGTGCCGGGACAGGGGGGAACACTGAAGCTTTCTTT. Translating it yields CASSAGTGGNTEAFF.

This clonotype was seen more than once but under ten times. The chain links TRBV18 to TRBJ1-2; TRBD1 is a possible D gene (6 bases). The germline V gene encodes CDR1 KGHSH and CDR2 LQKENI. The CDR3 covers 14 residues. V lost 6 bases and J 4 bases, leaving 15 bases between the germline ends. The CDR3 bases are TGTGCCAGCTCCTCGGAACAGGGAACCTATGGCTACACCTTC. This codes for CASSSEQGTYGYTF.